This T cell receptor (beta chain) comes out of a study of blood T cells in healthy people across ages. Comment on this clonotype: Its antigen is not identified.

The CDR3 covers 18 residues. V lost 4 bases and J 1 base, leaving 19 bases between the germline ends. Germline V gene data show CDR1 as ENHRY and CDR2 as SYGVKD. Points from the study as a whole: PBMC samples, being unsorted, prevented any conclusive comparison of naive and antigen-experienced cells.

A second 7 to 11 cycle PCR used barcoded and J-beta primers. TCRdb redid the calling of the 5' RACE reads with MiXCR, one entry per CDR3 protein. The sample shows 1,300,000 or so distinct CDR3 sequences, approximately 59% of them seen only once. Each sample yielded at least 6 million isolated PBMCs. This TCR was recovered from a man aged 18 to 30 in good health. The specimen sequenced was blood. The chain uses TRBV10-3 and TRBJ2-2; D is possibly TRBD1 (6 bases). Here the CDR3 DNA reads TGTGCCATCAGTGCCGTATACCGGGACATTCAGAACACCGGGGAGCTGTTTTTT. It encodes CAISAVYRDIQNTGELFF.